The T cell receptor beta chain under discussion was sequenced for a study of T cell changes during pregnancy in multiple sclerosis (dated by TCRdb to between 2018 and 2020). At the level of the whole study: The study looked at changes in the T cell repertoire across pregnancy in women with multiple sclerosis.

The germline V gene encodes CDR1 SNHLY and CDR2 FYNNEI. V lost 5 bases and J lost 0 bases; the stretch between them is 10 bases long. Taken from cysteine to phenylalanine, the CDR3 has 14 residues. Only the CDR3 portion is preserved as DNA: 42 bases, with reading frame beginning at the first base. About this clone itself: This receptor's antigen is unknown. Base qualities are not at hand, and no much larger clone is one base apart.

The library relied on the immunoSEQ multiplex PCR assay. As stored in TCRdb, this immuneACCESS dataset retains in-frame rearrangements with V and J assigned. A fraction of the clones does not appear; measured against another copy, unresolved V genes explain less than half of the discrepancy, and the remainder lacks a known reason. In this sample the table shows tens of thousands of clones, approximately 92% of which occur a single time. Just over 0.55% of the sample is in the top ten clones. Specimen: CD4+ T cells from peripheral blood mononuclear cells, collected after pregnancy. This chain joins TRBV2 to TRBJ1-1; TRBD1 is a weak D gene call, 6 bases matching. The TCR originated in a female donor with multiple sclerosis, enrolled in a pregnancy study. For the CDR3, the sequence is CASSTQGLNTEAFF. The nucleotides read TGTGCCAGCAGTACACAGGGATTGAACACTGAAGCTTTCTTT.